Below are 28 T cell receptor beta chains sequenced from a single sample in a study of T cell repertoires in cytomegalovirus infection. TCRdb re-called the reads through MiXCR, storing one row per CDR3 protein. The data hold about 890,000 distinct CDR3 sequences, with about a third observed a single time. No antigens are known for them. The specimen was cultured CD8+ T cells from PBMCs, collected from culture after CMV antigen stimulation. These receptors all stem from a human donor in good health (CMV status not recorded). Some clones in this sample may be carry-over from other donors' samples.

The chain is built from TRBV10-3 and TRBJ2-3; D uncertain. This CDR3 region has 16 residues. V was shortened by 5 bases and J by 0 bases, with 15 bases between the two germline ends. The germline CDR1 and CDR2 sequences are ENHRY and SYGVKD. The CDR3 here is CAISSPLTTSTDTQYF. The CDR3 nucleotides read TGTGCCATCAGTTCGCCCCTGACAACTAGCACAGATACGCAGTATTTT.

The sample holds a few counts of this clonotype. The gene calls are TRBV6-5 and TRBJ1-1; D remains ambiguous. The V gene's germline CDR1 is MNHEY and CDR2 SVGAGI. The V gene lost 2 bases and the J gene lost 4 bases, with 14 bases spanning the gap. The CDR3 totals 15 residues. The CDR3 loop reads CASSYHSRDVTEAFF. CDR3 DNA: TGTGCCAGCAGTTACCATTCGCGGGATGTCACTGAAGCTTTCTTT.

The CDR3 is CATTWTELDTQYF. For the CDR3, the DNA is TGTGCCACCACATGGACCGAATTAGATACGCAGTATTTT. The chain has TRBV6-2 or TRBV6-3 and TRBJ2-3; D gene unclear. The length of the CDR3 is 13 residues. Trimming removed 10 bases from V and 5 bases from J, with 16 bases in between. Germline V gives CDR1 MNHEY, CDR2 SVGEGT.

As concerns this clonotype: At one end the junction does not follow the germline gene, possibly because of a read error. The J gene is TRBJ2-2, the V gene TRBV4-1; possibly TRBD1 for D (5 bases). The germline gives CDR1 MGHRA, CDR2 YSYEKL. The CDR3 totals 13 residues. CDR3 sequence reads: CASSQEGHGELFF. The DNA for the CDR3 is TGTGCCAGCAGCCAAGAAGGACACGGGGAGCTGTTTTTT.

The chain recombines TRBV12-3 or TRBV12-4 with TRBJ1-2; D not resolved. The CDR3 loop spans 16 amino acids. The ends were cut back, 1 base at V and 4 bases at J, with 16 bases in the middle. The CDR3 is CASSLGRDGRRYGYTF. In nucleotides, the CDR3 is TGTGCCAGCAGTTTAGGGAGAGACGGTCGGCGCTATGGCTACACCTTC.

The gene calls are TRBV10-3 and TRBJ2-2; D not certain. V dropped 7 bases and J dropped 2 bases, with 17 bases sitting between them. CDR1 is ENHRY and CDR2 is SYGVKD in the germline V gene. The CDR3 spans 16 residues. The CDR3 protein is CAIKNTAAINTGELFF. The CDR3 coding sequence is TGTGCCATCAAGAACACCGCCGCCATCAACACCGGGGAGCTGTTTTTT.

The sample holds a few counts of this clonotype. The chain links TRBV7-8 to TRBJ2-7, with D possibly TRBD1 on 6 matching bases. In germline, CDR1 is SGHVS, CDR2 FQNEAQ. The CDR3 loop spans 15 amino acids. V was shortened by 5 bases and J by 1 base, with 15 bases between the two germline ends. The CDR3 reads CASSPRRGTSYEQYF. Written as DNA, the CDR3 is TGTGCCAGCAGCCCACGTAGGGGGACGTCCTACGAGCAGTACTTC.

This clonotype has just a few counts. The V and J genes are TRBV7-9 and TRBJ2-3; D tentatively reads TRBD1 or TRBD2 (5 bases each). The CDR3 length is 16 residues. The germline CDR1 and CDR2 sequences are SEHNR and FQNEAQ (reference sequence). Trimming took off 1 base at V and 3 bases at J, with 14 bases between the two ends. In nucleotides, the CDR3 is TGTGCCAGCAGCTTAGGAGGGGCGGCGGAGACAGATACGCAGTATTTT. Its translation: CASSLGGAAETDTQYF.

Many counts were recorded for this clonotype. The chain has TRBV4-3 and TRBJ2-2; D possibly matches TRBD1 or TRBD2 (6 bases each). CDR3 length: 15 residues. V shed 8 bases and J shed 4 bases, with 17 bases lying between them. Germline CDR1 and CDR2: LGHNA and YSLEER. The CDR3 spells CASGSIPGATGELFF. In DNA, the CDR3 is TGCGCCAGCGGCTCTATTCCGGGGGCCACCGGGGAGCTGTTTTTT.

This clonotype was seen more than once but under ten times. The V call is TRBV4-1, the J call TRBJ1-1; the D gene is possibly TRBD1 (6 bases). V lost 7 bases to trimming and J lost 1 base, with 16 bases between them. There are 15 residues in the CDR3. Per the germline V gene, CDR1 is MGHRA and CDR2 is YSYEKL. CDR3 coding DNA: TGCGCCAGCACCCAGGGGTTAGGGGCGAACACTGAAGCTTTCTTT. Amino acids: CASTQGLGANTEAFF.

This chain connects TRBV6-1 to TRBJ2-5, with D perhaps given as TRBD1 or TRBD2 (5 bases each). The CDR3 consists of 15 residues. Trimming took 2 bases from V and 5 from J, leaving 15 bases between them. Germline V lookup: CDR1 MNHNS, CDR2 SASEGT. The DNA of the CDR3 is TGTGCCAGCAGTGAAAAGGGACGTCCTGAGGAGACCCAGTACTTC. Translating gives CASSEKGRPEETQYF.

The chain couples TRBV29-1 to TRBJ1-2, with TRBD1 as a possible D gene (5 bases). The CDR3 is 13 amino acids. Germline V CDR1 and CDR2: SQVTM, ANQGSEA. The germline V and J ends were trimmed by 4 bases and 4 bases, with 13 bases remaining between them. The chain's CDR3 is CSVAGGISYGYTF. The CDR3 DNA follows: TGCAGCGTTGCCGGGGGAATATCCTATGGCTACACCTTC.

This clonotype turned up a few times. This chain uses TRBV18 with TRBJ2-1, with a tentative D call TRBD1 (6 bases). V shed 0 bases and J shed 8 bases, with 14 bases lying between them. The CDR3 is made up of 15 amino acids. CDR1 KGHSH and CDR2 LQKENI come from the germline V gene. The CDR3 sequence is CASSPPGAYIYEQFF. The DNA of the CDR3 is TGTGCCAGCTCACCACCGGGGGCATACATCTATGAGCAGTTCTTC.

The chain links TRBV20-1 to TRBJ2-1, with TRBD2 matching over 10 bases. The J segment lost 9 bases and the V segment lost 6 bases, leaving 8 bases of the junction unmatched. Germline V lookup: CDR1 DFQATT, CDR2 SNEGSKA (reference sequence). The CDR3 has 13 amino acids. In nucleotides, the CDR3 is TGCAGTGCAAAAGCGGGGGGGTGGGGTGAGCAGTTCTTC. This codes for CSAKAGGWGEQFF.

The genes are TRBV4-3 and TRBJ1-6; D is possibly TRBD1 (5 bases). The V end was cut by 4 bases, the J end by 0 bases, with 10 bases between. This CDR3 has 16 residues. CDR1 and CDR2 (germline): LGHNA, YSLEER. In DNA, the CDR3 is TGCGCCAGCAGCCTGGGGGAAAGCTCCTATAATTCACCCCTCCACTTT. Its protein is CASSLGESSYNSPLHF.

Within the sample, this clonotype is medium-sized. The chain is built from TRBV7-9 and TRBJ1-2, with D possibly matching TRBD1 (5 bases). V lost 4 bases and J 1 base, leaving 13 bases between the germline ends. The CDR3 runs 15 residues. Looked up from germline, CDR1 is SEHNR and CDR2 is FQNEAQ (reference sequence). The CDR3 protein is CASSSGVQFNYGYTF. CDR3 DNA: TGTGCCAGCAGCTCGGGGGTTCAATTTAACTATGGCTACACCTTC. The complete variable domain, with remaining parts taken from reference TRBV7-9 and TRBJ1-2, reads DTGVSQNPRHKITKRGQNVTFRCDPISEHNRLYWYRQTLGQGPEFLTYFQNEAQLEKSRLLSDRFSAERPKGSFSTLEIQRTEQGDSAMYLCASSSGVQFNYGYTFGSGTRLTVV.

V is TRBV12-3 or TRBV12-4 and J is TRBJ2-4; 7 bases align to TRBD1. V lost 3 bases, J lost 0 bases, and 5 bases stayed unmatched. The CDR3 totals 16 residues. CDR3 nucleotides: TGTGCCAGCAGTTTTAGGCAGGGGGAAGCCAAAAACATTCAGTACTTC. This sequence encodes CASSFRQGEAKNIQYF.

The sample holds a few counts of this clonotype. CDR3 region: CASSMSGGFYNEQFF. The CDR3 bases are TGTGCCAGTAGTATGAGCGGGGGCTTCTACAATGAGCAGTTCTTC. The chain uses TRBV19 and TRBJ2-1, with TRBD2 identical over 8 bases. This CDR3 is built from 15 residues. Losses at the gene ends were 3 bases for V and 3 bases for J; bases not matched to a gene: 4. The germline V gene encodes CDR1 LNHDA and CDR2 SQIVND (reference sequence).

This clonotype was detected a few times. This chain uses TRBV7-9 with TRBJ1-2; D call uncertain. Per the germline V gene, CDR1 is SEHNR and CDR2 is FQNEAQ (reference sequence). V lost 4 bases, J lost 8 bases, and 14 bases lay in between. There are 13 residues in the CDR3. The CDR3 DNA is TGTGCCAGCAGCTCAACCCGGCAAAGAGGCTACACCTTC. Encoded protein: CASSSTRQRGYTF.

This sequence joins TRBV19 and TRBJ1-4; D gene uncertain. Germline V gene lookup returns CDR1 LNHDA and CDR2 SQIVND (reference sequence). The CDR3 has 11 residues. Trimming removed 3 bases at V and 8 bases at J, with 4 bases between. The CDR3 region has the DNA TGTGCCAGTAGTATTTCCGAAAAACTGTTTTTT. Translation: CASSISEKLFF.

The sample holds a few counts of this clonotype. The chain couples TRBV27 to TRBJ2-1; 12 positions agree with TRBD2. The CDR3 is 17 residues long. V was clipped by 5 bases and J by 2 bases; unmatched bases: 7. CDR1 and CDR2 (germline): MNHEY, SMNVEV (reference sequence). CDR3 bases: TGTGCCAGCAGTGCACGGACTAGCGGGGCTACCTACAATGAGCAGTTCTTC. This encodes CASSARTSGATYNEQFF.

The rearrangement links TRBV6-4 to TRBJ2-3, with D possibly TRBD2 on 5 matching bases. Looked up from germline, CDR1 is MRHNA and CDR2 is SNTAGT. V was clipped by 5 bases and J by 4 bases, with 13 bases between them. The CDR3 spans 14 residues. This chain's CDR3 is CASSSAGGPDTQYF. The CDR3 DNA is TGTGCCAGCAGTTCCGCAGGCGGGCCAGATACGCAGTATTTT.

This clonotype has only a few counts. V gene TRBV7-9 combines with J gene TRBJ1-2; D is perhaps TRBD1 (5 bases). Looked up from germline, CDR1 is SEHNR and CDR2 is FQNEAQ (reference sequence). The length of the CDR3 is 19 residues. Between the trimmed V and J ends, which lost 4 bases and 2 bases, there was a span of 26 bases. CDR3 in DNA: TGTGCCAGCAGCTCACCGGGGCCCCCTTCGGCCCACACAAACTATGGCTACACCTTC. Amino acids: CASSSPGPPSAHTNYGYTF.

Only a few counts were recorded for this clonotype. This rearrangement joins TRBV12-3 or TRBV12-4 to TRBJ2-3; 7 bases fit TRBD1. Unmatched junction bases numbered 9, after V lost 6 bases and J lost 6 bases. CDR3 length equals 14 residues. The CDR3 sequence: CASRPRGGWDTQYF. The DNA of the CDR3 is TGTGCCAGCAGGCCGCGAGGGGGCTGGGATACGCAGTATTTT.

With regard to this clonotype: One end of the junction varies from germline; a read error may be responsible. DNA of the CDR3: TGTGCCGGCAGTTACTTGGGGTTTACAGGATTTGATGAGCAGTTCTTC. As protein: CAGSYLGFTGFDEQFF. V usage is TRBV6-6 and J usage is TRBJ2-1; the D gene is possibly TRBD1 (5 bases). The CDR3 is 16 residues long. Germline V gene data show CDR1 as MNHNY and CDR2 as SVGAGI (reference sequence).

The chain has TRBV29-1 and TRBJ2-1; 7 bases fit TRBD2. The CDR3 spans 13 residues. Germline V gives CDR1 SQVTM, CDR2 ANQGSEA. J gave up 8 bases and V 6 bases, and 10 bases lay outside the gene matches. The CDR3 coding sequence is TGCAGCGTGACTAGCACGTTGGATGATGAGCAGTTCTTC. It codes for CSVTSTLDDEQFF.

Points on this clonotype: At one end the junction does not follow the germline gene, possibly because of a read error. This rearrangement joins TRBV27 to TRBJ1-2; 11 bases align to TRBD1. There are 17 residues in the CDR3. CDR1 and CDR2 from the germline V gene are MNHEY and SMNVEV (reference sequence). The CDR3 DNA is TGTACCAGCAGCGCCGGACAGGGGGCTAACCTTAACTATGGCTACACCTTC. As protein: CTSSAGQGANLNYGYTF.

This sequence joins TRBV20-1 and TRBJ2-7; 7 nucleotides agree with TRBD1. Trimming took 1 base from V and 3 from J; bases not matched to a gene: 3. In germline, CDR1 is DFQATT, CDR2 SNEGSKA (reference sequence). This CDR3 comprises 13 residues. The CDR3 coding sequence is TGCAGTGCTAGAGTTCGGGACAGCTACGAGCAGTACTTC. Translated: CSARVRDSYEQYF.